This T cell receptor (beta chain) is drawn from a study of Ad26.COV2.S vaccination and SARS-CoV-2 variants (dated by TCRdb to about 2021). As for the study more broadly: Vaccine-arm donors were drawn from COV1001, a multicentre, randomized, double-blind, placebo-controlled phase I-IIa trial of Ad26.COV2.S in healthy adults. Ad26.COV2.S was given intramuscularly at 5x10^10 or 1x10^11 viral particles, as a single shot or as two shots 56 days apart. TCRbeta repertoire sequencing was used to assess the specificity and breadth of SARS-CoV-2-reactive T cell receptors after Ad26.COV2.S vaccination. A total of approximately 32 samples were included in the TCR-sequenced set, comprising around 19 Ad26.COV2.S vaccine recipients, 5 placebo recipients and 8 SARS-CoV-2 convalescent individuals. Trial participants were randomized into five groups of five, in which low-dose or high-dose Ad26.COV2.S was given once or twice, or placebo was given on both occasions. Blinding of investigators to trial group allocation was maintained during experiments and outcome assessment.

Broader findings and caveats from the paper: After vaccination, spike-specific CD8+ and CD4+ T cell responses were reported to show substantial breadth. Compared with placebo recipients, Ad26.COV2.S recipients showed higher spike-specific TCR breadth (P = 0.0014). The study lacked the statistical power to compare responses across vaccine doses or regimens. Comparable non-spike TCR breadth was observed between vaccine and placebo recipients, consistent with only spike being contained in the vaccine. It was noted by the authors that total T cell responses may have been underestimated by the TCR breadth and depth analyses.

Looking up the germline V gene yields CDR1 LGHNA and CDR2 YSLEER. From V the trimming removes 3 bases and from J it removes 4 bases, while the gene matches leave 8 bases of the junction unaccounted for. The CDR3 spans 15 residues, from the cysteine through the phenylalanine. Solely the CDR3 DNA is kept, with 45 bases framed from the first base. Concerning this clone itself: The specificity of this receptor is unknown. Base qualities are not at hand, and no much larger clone is one base apart.

This sample's treatment or condition label indicates: roughly 18 received Ad26.COV2.S at low or high dose, single or two shots; about five received placebo; per-sample allocation not given. Repertoires of vaccine and placebo recipients were sequenced from samples taken on day 63 after the first injection. Cohort 1b enrolled fewer than 30 adults aged 18-55 years at a single site in Boston, USA, between 29 July and 7 August 2020. Ad26.COV2.S was a replication-incompetent adenovirus type 26 vector expressing a prefusion-stabilized SARS-CoV-2 spike protein from the original Wuhan strain. TCRbeta CDR3 regions were sequenced with the immunoSEQ Assay. After extraction, genomic DNA underwent amplification by bias-controlled multiplex PCR, followed by high-throughput sequencing. The study's processing was this. To quantify the absolute abundance of every unique TCRbeta CDR3 region, sequences were collapsed and filtered. T cell fraction was estimated by normalization of TCRbeta template counts to usable DNA, with usable DNA being measured through amplification of reference genes present in all nucleated cells. Repertoire TCRs were annotated as SARS-CoV-2-specific when V gene, CDR3 amino acid sequence and J gene were exactly matched to a known reactive TCR set. The reference SARS-CoV-2 TCR set was derived from MIRA and filtered for enrichment in COVID-19-positive ImmuneCODE repertoires, a step that removed public or cross-reactive TCRs. Using the MIRA antigens, annotated TCRs were further analysed by specific ORF or by position within an ORF. Depth was the summed frequency of annotated unique rearrangements, while breadth was defined as annotated unique rearrangements over total unique productive rearrangements. Two-sided Wilcoxon rank-sum tests were used to compare TCR breadth between groups. TCRdb retrieved this table from immuneACCESS and kept in-frame rearrangements only. Not all clones are present; in checked studies, unresolved V genes account for under half, and no reason is known for the remainder. The V and J calls and clone size are taken from that table; D and trimming were inferred from the DNA. The sample contains about 260,000 clones, around nine tenths of them found a single time. Of the sample, 2.9% is held by the ten largest clones.

The receptor's source is a person aged 18-65 years who received the Ad26.COV2.S COVID-19 vaccine or a placebo. The sequence is built from TRBV4-3 and TRBJ1-1, with TRBD1 matching 7 junction bases. The sample here was peripheral blood, taken in a trial of Ad26.COV2.S vaccine versus placebo. The CDR3 here reads CASSQGETGSTEAFF. The DNA sequence is as follows: TGCGCCAGCAGCCAGGGCGAGACAGGGAGCACTGAAGCTTTCTTT.